The 18 T cell receptor beta chains reported below all come from one sample, sequenced in a study of blood T cell repertoires in COVID-19 (dated by TCRdb to the early 2020s). The library was generated by the immunoSEQ multiplex PCR assay. In TCRdb, the immuneACCESS table is reduced to in-frame sequences with V and J assigned. These tables do not hold every clone; where another copy was compared, an unresolved V gene accounts for under half, and the others remain unexplained. The sample has around 50,000 clones on record, less than 90% of them singletons. Of the sample, 5.3% is held by the ten largest clones. The sequencing sample was made of peripheral blood. The origin of the receptors is a human donor in a cohort sampled during active COVID-19.

The chain joins TRBV7-7 to TRBJ1-4, with D possibly matching TRBD1 (6 bases). The CDR3 runs to 17 residues. The germline gives CDR1 SSHAT, CDR2 FNYEAQ (reference sequence). V lost 5 bases and J 7 bases, leaving 23 bases between the germline ends. CDR3 bases: TGTGCCAGCAGCCGAAGGTTGGCGGGGGCCGTTGGTGAAAAACTGTTTTTT. As protein: CASSRRLAGAVGEKLFF.

The V and J genes are TRBV7-2 and TRBJ2-3; 14 nucleotides align to TRBD2. The trim removed 6 bases at V and 6 bases at J, leaving 5 bases unmatched. Germline V CDR1 and CDR2: SGHTA, FQGNSA. This CDR3 spans 15 amino acids. The CDR3 DNA reads TGTGCCAGCAGTCGACTAGCGGGGGGGCACGATACGCAGTATTTT. This sequence encodes CASSRLAGGHDTQYF.

The chain employs TRBV19 and TRBJ1-4; D perhaps matches TRBD1 (5 bases). V lost 6 bases and J lost 0, with 8 bases in between. Germline lookup yields CDR1 LNHDA and CDR2 SQIVND (reference sequence). The CDR3 is 14 amino acids. CDR3 residues: CASSQGTTNEKLFF. CDR3 nucleotides: TGTGCCAGTAGCCAGGGTACAACTAATGAAAAACTGTTTTTT.

The chain recombines TRBV9 with TRBJ2-2, with D possibly matching TRBD1 (7 bases). Trimming removed 0 bases at V and 3 bases at J, with 9 bases between. This CDR3 contains 15 residues. CDR1 and CDR2 (germline): SGDLS, YYNGEE. This CDR3 is CASSVARGDTGELFF. The CDR3 DNA sequence: TGTGCCAGCAGCGTAGCCAGGGGGGACACCGGGGAGCTGTTTTTT.

This clone was seen more than once but under ten times. This chain connects TRBV14 to TRBJ1-2, with a possible D match to TRBD1 (6 bases). Germline V lookup: CDR1 SGHDN, CDR2 FVKESK. The CDR3 length is 13 residues. V gave up 1 base and J gave up 7 bases, with 10 bases separating them. The CDR3 DNA follows: TGTGCCAGCAGCCAAGCACGCAGGGGTGGCTACACCTTC. Protein product: CASSQARRGGYTF. The whole variable domain, filled in from reference TRBV14 and TRBJ1-2, reads EAGVTQFPSHSVIEKGQTVTLRCDPISGHDNLYWYRRVMGKEIKFLLHFVKESKQDESGMPNNRFLAERTGGTYSTLKVQPAELEDSGVYFCASSQARRGGYTFGSGTRLTVV.

The CDR3 DNA sequence: TGTGCCAGCAGCTTGGACTACTCAAGGCAGTACTTC. Translated: CASSLDYSRQYF. The V call is TRBV7-2, the J call TRBJ2-7; D perhaps matches TRBD2 (6 bases). CDR1 and CDR2 from the germline V gene are SGHTA and FQGNSA. The CDR3 covers 12 residues. Trimming shortened V by 3 bases and J by 9 bases, and 12 bases separated the two germline ends.

This rearrangement joins TRBV28 to TRBJ2-6; TRBD1 is a possible D gene (5 bases). Trimming removed 7 bases from V and 7 bases from J, with 8 bases in between. This CDR3 spans 12 amino acids. Germline values: CDR1 MDHEN, CDR2 SYDVKM. The CDR3 DNA follows: TGTGCCAGCATGAGGACAGCCAACGTCCTGACTTTC. Translation gives CASMRTANVLTF.

The chain employs TRBV4-3 and TRBJ1-2, with D unresolved. The V end was cut by 0 bases, the J end by 5 bases, with 7 bases between. CDR1 and CDR2 (germline): LGHNA, YSLEER. This CDR3 has 13 residues. CDR3 residues: CASSQDGLYGYTF. In DNA form, the CDR3 reads TGCGCCAGCAGCCAAGATGGGCTTTATGGCTACACCTTC.

The chain combines TRBV7-2 with TRBJ1-2; TRBD1 is a possible D gene (5 bases). This CDR3 is built from 13 residues. The germline CDR1 and CDR2 sequences are SGHTA and FQGNSA. Trimming stripped 1 base from V and 5 bases from J, with 8 bases between. The CDR3 is CASSLEGLYGYTF. In DNA form, the CDR3 reads TGTGCCAGCAGCTTAGAGGGGCTTTATGGCTACACCTTC.

V gene TRBV4-1 combines with J gene TRBJ2-7; possible D gene TRBD2, 7 bases. The CDR3 length is 13 residues. Germline CDR1 is MGHRA and CDR2 is YSYEKL. The germline V and J ends were trimmed by 4 bases and 4 bases, with 11 bases remaining between them. This CDR3 reads CASSRGGEYEQYF. In DNA, the CDR3 is TGCGCCAGCAGCCGGGGGGGCGAGTACGAGCAGTACTTC.

DNA for the CDR3: TGCGCCAGCAGCCAAGACCCAGCGGGGGGGTTCACAGATACGCAGTATTTT. This sequence encodes CASSQDPAGGFTDTQYF. This chain joins TRBV4-3 and TRBJ2-3; 10 bases line up with TRBD2. The CDR3 loop spans 17 amino acids. The ends lost 0 bases at V and 2 bases at J; junction bases unmatched: 5. CDR1 LGHNA and CDR2 YSLEER come from the germline V gene.

The J gene is TRBJ1-1, the V gene TRBV3-1 (or the pseudogene TRBV3-2); the D gene is possibly TRBD1 (6 bases). The V gene lost 4 bases and the J gene lost 0 bases, with 9 bases spanning the gap. There are 14 residues in the CDR3. Germline V gene data show CDR1 as LGHDT and CDR2 as YNNKEL (reference sequence). The CDR3 DNA reads as TGTGCCAGCAGCCTCCGGACAGTGAACACTGAAGCTTTCTTT. Translating it yields CASSLRTVNTEAFF.

V gene TRBV9 combines with J gene TRBJ1-6; 9 positions agree with TRBD1. The V and J ends lost 0 bases and 9 bases, in that order; junction bases with no gene match: 10. Germline V lookup: CDR1 SGDLS, CDR2 YYNGEE. This CDR3 spans 17 amino acids. The CDR3 sequence is CASSVGPPGTGFSPLHF. Written as DNA, the CDR3 is TGTGCCAGCAGCGTAGGGCCCCCCGGGACAGGGTTTTCACCCCTCCACTTT.

The genes are TRBV14 and TRBJ1-1; 7 bases fit TRBD1. The CDR3 runs 15 residues. Germline values: CDR1 SGHDN, CDR2 FVKESK. V was clipped by 4 bases and J by 3 bases; unmatched bases: 8. This CDR3 is CASSLWGQPDTEAFF. The CDR3 nucleotides read TGTGCCAGCAGCCTTTGGGGACAGCCGGACACTGAAGCTTTCTTT.

This clone was counted a single time. V gene TRBV5-1 combines with J gene TRBJ2-2; D gene ambiguous. This CDR3 has 15 residues. Trimming cost V 0 bases and J 0 bases, with 6 bases left between them. The germline V gene has CDR1 SGHRS and CDR2 YFSETQ. This CDR3 reads CASSLDGSNTGELFF. In nucleotides, the CDR3 is TGCGCCAGCAGCTTGGATGGCTCGAACACCGGGGAGCTGTTTTTT.

This chain connects TRBV5-1 to TRBJ2-3; TRBD1 agrees at 8 bases. The germline V gene has CDR1 SGHRS and CDR2 YFSETQ. The CDR3 is 15 residues long. V was pared by 3 bases and J by 1 base, with 4 bases of the junction left unmatched. CDR3 amino acids: CASSSTGQGTDTQYF. The CDR3 bases are TGCGCCAGCAGCTCGACGGGACAGGGCACAGATACGCAGTATTTT.

This chain uses TRBV9 with TRBJ2-5; 7 bases are shared with TRBD1. CDR1 SGDLS and CDR2 YYNGEE come from the germline V gene. Trimming removed 0 bases from V and 5 bases from J; junction bases left unmatched: 7. The CDR3 loop spans 15 amino acids. CDR3: CASSVETGEGETQYF. Here the CDR3 DNA reads TGTGCCAGCAGCGTAGAAACAGGGGAAGGGGAGACCCAGTACTTC. Using reference TRBV9 and TRBJ2-5 for the parts outside the CDR3, the full variable domain is DSGVTQTPKHLITATGQRVTLRCSPRSGDLSVYWYQQSLDQGLQFLIQYYNGEERAKGNILERFSAQQFPDLHSELNLSSLELGDSALYFCASSVETGEGETQYFGPGTRLLVL.

Only one count was recorded for this clone. V gene TRBV7-6 combines with J gene TRBJ2-1, with D perhaps TRBD2 (6 bases). Trimming cost V 5 bases and J 0 bases, with 11 bases left between them. The CDR3 is 15 residues long. Looked up from germline, CDR1 is SGHVS and CDR2 is FNYEAQ. CDR3 region: CASSKVGGSYNEQFF. DNA for the CDR3: TGTGCCAGCAGCAAGGTGGGGGGCTCCTACAATGAGCAGTTCTTC.